This T cell receptor beta chain was captured in a study of T cell responses to AZD1222 COVID-19 vaccine. About the study: Second doses that came at about 4 or about 12 weeks were put together. Study-wide points: Of spike-specific TCRs, nearly half reportedly target regions left unmutated in variants.

Libraries were prepared by immunoSEQ multiplex PCR; TCRdb keeps only in-frame clonotypes and omits some of them. Of around 140,000 clones listed, about 94% are singletons. This CDR3 region has 15 residues. Per the germline V gene, CDR1 is MNHEY and CDR2 is SVGAGI. Trimming at V came to 6 bases and at J to 2 bases, leaving 5 bases not matched to a gene. This clone was counted a single time. Its matching antigen is unknown. The J gene is TRBJ1-3, the V gene TRBV6-5; 9 bases are shared with TRBD1. This sample comprised peripheral blood, obtained on day 0 of AZD1222 vaccination. The sequence was collected from an adult in good health. CDR3 sequence: CASRVDRGAGNTIYF. The DNA of the CDR3 is TGTGCCAGCAGAGTCGACAGGGGGGCTGGAAACACCATATATTTT.